The present entry profiles one TCR beta chain with its context. The data were taken from a study of blood T cell repertoires in COVID-19. The V gene's germline CDR1 is LNHDA and CDR2 SQIVND (reference sequence). This CDR3 has 13 residues. With 5 bases removed from V and 2 bases from J, the gap between germline ends came to 7 bases. Sequencing used immunoSEQ multiplex PCR; TCRdb keeps in-frame clones, though not all of them. There are some 400,000 clones in the sample; approximately 92% occur only once, and around 1.1% lies in the top ten. The receptor was isolated from a man in his thirties or forties who had recovered from COVID-19. Sequencing was carried out using PBMCs or T cells enriched from blood (not recorded which). V gene TRBV19 combines with J gene TRBJ2-1; no clear D. In DNA form, the CDR3 reads TGTGCCAGTAGTCCTACCACCTACAATGAGCAGTTCTTC. The encoded protein is CASSPTTYNEQFF. The complete variable domain, with remaining parts taken from reference TRBV19 and TRBJ2-1, reads DGGITQSPKYLFRKEGQNVTLSCEQNLNHDAMYWYRQDPGQGLRLIYYSQIVNDFQKGDIAEGYSVSREKKESFPLTVTSAQKNPTAFYLCASSPTTYNEQFFGPGTRLTVL.